The 20 T cell receptor beta chains listed next were all sequenced from one sample in a study of cytomegalovirus exposure and HLA in healthy donors (dated by TCRdb to about 2017). The receptor library was made with the immunoSEQ multiplex PCR assay. A mixture of 60 forward primers for TCR Vbeta segments and 13 reverse primers for TCR Jbeta segments was used in the multiplex PCR. The clones in this table, taken by TCRdb from immuneACCESS, are in-frame only. Not every clone is retained; where verified, under half of the shortfall comes from an unresolved V gene, and the cause of the rest is unknown. This sample has 120,000 or so clones in its table, and 75% to 85% of those were observed once. The top ten constitute around 10% of the sample. The specimen sequenced was PBMCs. The source is a man younger than 40 in good health and CMV-seropositive.

Turning to this clone: Other DNA sequences within the sample encode an identical CDR3. This chain uses TRBV20-1 with TRBJ2-5; D is unclear. This CDR3 is 11 amino acids long. The V gene's germline CDR1 is DFQATT and CDR2 SNEGSKA (reference sequence). V was cut by 6 bases and J by 0 bases, with 5 bases left in between. The CDR3 region is CSAQDQETQYF. The CDR3 region has the DNA TGCAGTGCCCAGGACCAAGAGACCCAGTACTTC.

This chain joins TRBV21-1 and TRBJ2-2; the D segment call TRBD1 is taken from the table without a DNA check. TRBV21-1 represents a pseudogene. This CDR3 comprises 19 residues. In DNA form, the CDR3 reads TGTGCCAGCAGCAAATCCGGGACAGGAGTTTCCGCGAACACCGGGGAGCTGTTTTTT. Its translation is CASSKSGTGVSANTGELFF.

The chain couples TRBV10-1 to TRBJ2-4; TRBD1 might be the D (6 bases). V was cut by 9 bases and J by 0 bases, with 12 bases left in between. CDR3 size: 14 residues. From germline, CDR1 is WNHNN and CDR2 SYGVQD (reference sequence). The CDR3, as DNA: TGCGCCAGACGGACAGTACTAGCCAAAAACATTCAGTACTTC. This translates into CARRTVLAKNIQYF.

The gene calls are TRBV11-2 and TRBJ2-7; possibly TRBD1 for D (6 bases). Germline CDR1 reads SGHAT; CDR2 reads FQNNGV. The V end was cut by 3 bases, the J end by 0 bases, with 6 bases between. This CDR3 region has 13 residues. The CDR3 region is CASSLGHSYEQYF. DNA of the CDR3: TGTGCCAGCAGCTTGGGACACTCCTACGAGCAGTACTTC.

The J gene is TRBJ1-3, the V gene TRBV5-1, with D uncertain. Per the germline V gene, CDR1 is SGHRS and CDR2 is YFSETQ. The CDR3 runs to 16 residues. V was trimmed by 3 bases and J by 0 bases, leaving 13 bases between them. CDR3 sequence: CASSSAYGSSGNTIYF. The CDR3 DNA follows: TGCGCCAGCAGCTCGGCTTACGGGAGCTCTGGAAACACCATATATTTT.

The rearrangement joins TRBV9 to TRBJ1-2, with 8 bases aligning to TRBD1. CDR3 length equals 15 residues. Trimming removed 3 bases from V and 4 bases from J; junction bases left unmatched: 8. CDR1 and CDR2 from the germline V gene are SGDLS and YYNGEE. The CDR3 sequence: CASSASTGGAYGYTF. For the CDR3, the DNA is TGTGCCAGCAGCGCCAGTACAGGGGGGGCCTATGGCTACACCTTC. The full variable domain, with the rest looked up from reference TRBV9 and TRBJ1-2, is DSGVTQTPKHLITATGQRVTLRCSPRSGDLSVYWYQQSLDQGLQFLIQYYNGEERAKGNILERFSAQQFPDLHSELNLSSLELGDSALYFCASSASTGGAYGYTFGSGTRLTVV.

The chain combines TRBV30 with TRBJ1-5; D is uncertain. Germline loops: CDR1 GTSNPN, CDR2 SVGIG (reference sequence). Trimming removed 0 bases at V and 0 bases at J, with 6 bases between. The CDR3 sequence is 14 residues long. CDR3 in amino acids: CAWSVPYSNQPQHF. CDR3 bases: TGTGCCTGGAGTGTCCCTTATAGCAATCAGCCCCAGCATTTT.

This sequence joins TRBV10-3 and TRBJ2-5; D unresolved. The CDR3 has 14 residues. Trimming removed 2 bases from V and 5 bases from J, with 12 bases in between. The germline CDR1 and CDR2 sequences are ENHRY and SYGVKD. Here the CDR3 DNA reads TGTGCCATCAGTGAGCCGGGTCCCGGGGAGACCCAGTACTTC. Translation gives CAISEPGPGETQYF.

This sequence joins TRBV10-3 and TRBJ1-5, with TRBD1 identical over 9 bases. The V gene end was trimmed by 3 bases and the J gene end by 0 bases; junction bases not matched to a gene: 6. Germline V lookup: CDR1 ENHRY, CDR2 SYGVKD. This CDR3 is 17 amino acids long. The CDR3 sequence is CAISDPGQGISNQPQHF. CDR3 DNA: TGTGCCATCAGTGATCCTGGACAGGGGATTAGCAATCAGCCCCAGCATTTT.

The V gene is TRBV9, the J gene TRBJ1-1; 9 positions agree with TRBD1. V lost 3 bases, J lost 7 bases, and 4 bases stayed unmatched. Germline CDR1 reads SGDLS; CDR2 reads YYNGEE. The CDR3 contains 13 residues. The CDR3 DNA follows: TGTGCCAGCAGCGAGGGGACAGGGAATGAAGCTTTCTTT. The encoded protein is CASSEGTGNEAFF.

This chain joins TRBV25-1 and TRBJ2-3, with D unresolved. CDR1 MGHDK and CDR2 SYGVNS come from the germline V gene. The V end was cut by 10 bases, the J end by 0 bases, with 17 bases between. The CDR3 covers 15 residues. For the CDR3, the DNA is TGTGCCACCCTACCCGACTGGCCTAGCACAGATACGCAGTATTTT. Translation: CATLPDWPSTDTQYF.

The chain uses TRBV19 and TRBJ1-1; 7 nucleotides line up with TRBD1. Germline V lookup: CDR1 LNHDA, CDR2 SQIVND (reference sequence). V shed 5 bases and J 1 base; nucleotides not matched to a gene: 4. This CDR3 has 14 residues. The CDR3 region is CASSVGTENTEAFF. In nucleotides, the CDR3 is TGTGCCAGTAGTGTAGGGACAGAGAACACTGAAGCTTTCTTT.

This chain links TRBV28 with TRBJ1-5; 8 bases fit TRBD1. Germline CDR1 MDHEN, CDR2 SYDVKM. The CDR3 runs 15 residues. V shed 5 bases and J 0 bases; nucleotides not matched to a gene: 3. The CDR3 DNA is TGTGCCAGCAGTACAGGGGGTTATAGCAATCAGCCCCAGCATTTT. Protein: CASSTGGYSNQPQHF. The complete variable domain, with remaining parts taken from reference TRBV28 and TRBJ1-5, reads DVKVTQSSRYLVKRTGEKVFLECVQDMDHENMFWYRQDPGLGLRLIYFSYDVKMKEKGDIPEGYSVSREKKERFSLILESASTNQTSMYLCASSTGGYSNQPQHFGDGTRLSIL.

The V gene is TRBV6-1, the J gene TRBJ2-7; TRBD1 agrees at 7 bases. The CDR3 totals 14 residues. V lost 7 bases, J lost 4 bases, and 10 bases stayed unmatched. Germline V gene sequence: CDR1 MNHNS, CDR2 SASEGT. For the CDR3, the DNA is TGTGCCAGCACCAAAGGGACAGTCGATTACGAGCAGTACTTC. Amino acids: CASTKGTVDYEQYF.

Here the CDR3 reads CASTNRDRGQETQYF. The CDR3 DNA is TGCGCCAGCACAAACCGGGACAGGGGTCAAGAGACCCAGTACTTC. V and J are TRBV5-1 and TRBJ2-5; the match to TRBD1 covers 10 bases. J gave up 2 bases and V 6 bases, and 7 bases lay outside the gene matches. The CDR3 is made up of 15 amino acids. In germline, CDR1 is SGHRS, CDR2 YFSETQ.

The rearrangement links TRBV4-2 to TRBJ2-7, with D maybe TRBD1 (6 bases). V gave up 1 base and J gave up 2 bases, with 12 bases separating them. The germline V gene encodes CDR1 LGHNA and CDR2 YNFKEQ. The CDR3 has 15 residues. The CDR3 sequence is CASSQVLDRAYEQYF. The CDR3 nucleotides are TGTGCCAGCAGCCAAGTCCTGGACAGAGCCTACGAGCAGTACTTC.

The rearrangement joins TRBV4-1 to TRBJ1-6; weak D call: TRBD1 (6 bases). Germline V gives CDR1 MGHRA, CDR2 YSYEKL. The CDR3 is 15 residues long. Trimming cost V 0 bases and J 8 bases, with 11 bases left between them. CDR3 nucleotide sequence: TGCGCCAGCAGCCAAGATCAGGGGCGGGATTCACCCCTCCACTTT. Amino acid sequence: CASSQDQGRDSPLHF.

The J gene is TRBJ1-2, the V gene TRBV5-1, with a possible D match to TRBD1 (6 bases). The CDR3 extends over 15 amino acids. The germline CDR1 and CDR2 sequences are SGHRS and YFSETQ. The V gene lost 4 bases and the J gene lost 2 bases, with 15 bases spanning the gap. The CDR3 spells CASSLGGGSNYGYTF. CDR3 nucleotides: TGCGCCAGCAGCCTTGGGGGGGGCAGCAACTATGGCTACACCTTC.

The chain links TRBV5-5 to TRBJ1-1; D perhaps matches TRBD1 (5 bases). V lost 6 bases and J 1 base, leaving 10 bases between the germline ends. The CDR3 runs to 13 residues. Per germline, CDR1 SGHKS and CDR2 YYEKEE (reference sequence). CDR3 in amino acids: CASNRRGNTEAFF. In DNA, the CDR3 is TGTGCCAGCAACCGTAGGGGGAACACTGAAGCTTTCTTT.

This chain links TRBV15 with TRBJ1-1; TRBD1 is a possible D gene (6 bases). V was pared by 3 bases and J by 0 bases, with 11 bases between. Germline V gene lookup returns CDR1 LNHNV and CDR2 YYDKDF (reference sequence). The CDR3 runs 15 residues. The CDR3 reads CATSSRQEMNTEAFF. DNA of the CDR3: TGTGCCACCAGCAGCCGACAGGAGATGAACACTGAAGCTTTCTTT. The full variable domain, its missing parts supplied by reference TRBV15 and TRBJ1-1, is DAMVIQNPRYQVTQFGKPVTLSCSQTLNHNVMYWYQQKSSQAPKLLFHYYDKDFNNEADTPDNFQSRRPNTSFCFLDIRSPGLGDTAMYLCATSSRQEMNTEAFFGQGTRLTVV.